The 28 T cell receptor beta chains below come from one sample, sequenced in a study of shared clonotypes between healthy human individuals. TCRdb's table, derived via immunoSEQ multiplex PCR, lists solely in-frame clones and lacks some. The sample lists fewer than 2.5 million clones, 90% to 95% occurring once. Sequencing used naive CD4+ T cells from PBMCs. The subset here: CD45RA+ positively selected. These receptors were collected from a man between 18 and 29 years old in good health. Some clones in this sample may be carry-over from other donors' samples.

The gene calls are TRBV5-4 and TRBJ2-5, with 9 bases identical to TRBD2. Germline trimming cut 2 bases from V and 4 bases from J; bases unmatched to any gene: 3. CDR3 length: 14 amino acids. The germline gives CDR1 SGHNT, CDR2 YYREEE (reference sequence). The DNA for the CDR3 is TGTGCCAGCAGCTTAGGGACTAGCCGAGAGACCCAGTACTTC. Translating gives CASSLGTSRETQYF.

Only a few counts were recorded for this clone. Other nucleotide sequences from this sample produce the same CDR3. The CDR3 region has the DNA TGTGCCAGTAGTATAGGGCAGGGGGCCTACGAGCAGTACTTC. This gives the protein CASSIGQGAYEQYF. V gene TRBV19 combines with J gene TRBJ2-7, with 7 bases lining up with TRBD1. The V gene end was trimmed by 1 base and the J gene end by 2 bases; junction bases not matched to a gene: 2. Germline V gives CDR1 LNHDA, CDR2 SQIVND (reference sequence). CDR3 length equals 14 residues.

The chain combines TRBV10-3 with TRBJ2-5, with D possibly being TRBD2 (5 bases). The V and J ends lost 3 bases and 5 bases respectively, with 10 bases between them. This CDR3 spans 13 amino acids. Germline V lookup: CDR1 ENHRY, CDR2 SYGVKD. The CDR3 region is CAISDNQRETQYF. For the CDR3, the DNA is TGTGCCATCAGTGATAATCAGCGGGAGACCCAGTACTTC.

The J gene is TRBJ2-3, the V gene TRBV9; the match to TRBD2 covers 8 bases. The CDR3 length is 15 residues. Germline V gives CDR1 SGDLS, CDR2 YYNGEE. Trimming took 4 bases from V and 7 from J; bases not matched to a gene: 11. The CDR3 DNA sequence: TGTGCCAGCAGCCTCGAGGCGGGGGGAGGAAATACGCAGTATTTT. Protein sequence: CASSLEAGGGNTQYF.

This chain joins TRBV11-2 and TRBJ2-5; 10 bases align to TRBD2. The CDR3 has 15 amino acids. The germline gives CDR1 SGHAT, CDR2 FQNNGV. With V trimmed by 5 bases and J by 4 bases, 7 bases remained unmatched. The CDR3 region has the DNA TGTGCCAGCAGCCACCAGGCTAGCGGGGGAGAGACCCAGTACTTC. Its protein product is CASSHQASGGETQYF.

In the case of this clone: Other DNA sequences of this sample code for an identical CDR3. The genes are TRBV7-2 and TRBJ2-1; TRBD2 matches 7 bases. Germline V gene lookup returns CDR1 SGHTA and CDR2 FQGNSA. J was trimmed by 7 bases and V by 3 bases; bases with no gene match: 6. The CDR3 sequence is 14 residues long. Written as DNA, the CDR3 is TGTGCCAGCAGCTTGGGCCTAGCGGATAATGAGCAGTTCTTC. Encoded protein: CASSLGLADNEQFF.

The CDR3 loop reads CSVEGPGEQFF. DNA for the CDR3: TGCAGTGTGGAGGGACCGGGAGAGCAGTTCTTC. The chain links TRBV20-1 to TRBJ2-1, with D perhaps matching TRBD2 (6 bases). The V end was cut by 7 bases, the J end by 10 bases, with 14 bases between. Germline lookup yields CDR1 DFQATT and CDR2 SNEGSKA (reference sequence). The length of the CDR3 is 11 residues.

A single count supports this clone. This chain joins TRBV7-9 and TRBJ2-1; 8 nucleotides line up with TRBD2. The CDR3 spans 16 residues. Losses at the gene ends were 1 base for V and 7 bases for J; bases not matched to a gene: 9. Germline V gene lookup returns CDR1 SEHNR and CDR2 FQNEAQ (reference sequence). The CDR3 DNA follows: TGTGCCAGCAGCTTAGGAAGAAGCGGGAGTATAAATGAGCAGTTCTTC. Amino acids: CASSLGRSGSINEQFF.

This CDR3 is CASSIAVYSYEQYF. CDR3 coding DNA: TGTGCCAGTAGTATAGCTGTCTACTCCTACGAGCAGTACTTC. V gene TRBV19 combines with J gene TRBJ2-7; D is unresolved. The CDR3 spans 14 residues. V dropped 1 base and J dropped 0 bases, with 7 bases sitting between them. The germline CDR1 and CDR2 sequences are LNHDA and SQIVND (reference sequence).

V usage is TRBV7-2 and J usage is TRBJ1-1; 8 bases line up with TRBD1. Germline trimming cut 2 bases from V and 1 base from J; bases unmatched to any gene: 3. CDR1 and CDR2 (germline): SGHTA, FQGNSA. The CDR3 is 15 residues long. The CDR3 region is CASSLIDRGNTEAFF. Written as DNA, the CDR3 is TGTGCCAGCAGCTTAATCGACAGGGGGAACACTGAAGCTTTCTTT.

The chain joins TRBV9 to TRBJ2-2; D perhaps matches TRBD1 (6 bases). Germline values: CDR1 SGDLS, CDR2 YYNGEE. The germline V and J ends were trimmed by 3 bases and 5 bases, with 20 bases remaining between them. This CDR3 has 17 amino acids. CDR3 loop: CASSGERWTEGTGELFF. CDR3 sequence (DNA): TGTGCCAGCAGCGGTGAACGTTGGACAGAGGGAACCGGGGAGCTGTTTTTT. Filled out from reference TRBV9 and TRBJ2-2, the complete variable domain reads DSGVTQTPKHLITATGQRVTLRCSPRSGDLSVYWYQQSLDQGLQFLIQYYNGEERAKGNILERFSAQQFPDLHSELNLSSLELGDSALYFCASSGERWTEGTGELFFGEGSRLTVL.

The CDR3 spells CASSDQFRDRQFF. CDR3 in DNA: TGTGCCAGCAGTGATCAGTTCCGGGACCGGCAGTTCTTC. The chain links TRBV25-1 to TRBJ2-1; D tentatively reads TRBD1 or TRBD2 (5 bases each). Trimming took off 3 bases at V and 12 bases at J, with 15 bases between the two ends. Germline values: CDR1 MGHDK, CDR2 SYGVNS. The CDR3 sequence is 13 residues long.

The rearrangement joins TRBV12-5 to TRBJ2-3, with 15 positions matching TRBD2. J lost 6 bases, V lost 7 bases, and 2 bases had no gene match. This CDR3 has 14 residues. Germline loops: CDR1 LGHNT, CDR2 FRNRAP. This CDR3 is CASAGTSGRDTQYF. In DNA, the CDR3 is TGTGCTAGTGCGGGGACTAGCGGGAGGGATACGCAGTATTTT.

The chain has TRBV7-9 and TRBJ2-7; weak D call: TRBD2 (8 bases). Trimming took off 1 base at V and 3 bases at J, with 16 bases between the two ends. This CDR3 region has 16 residues. Germline loops: CDR1 SEHNR, CDR2 FQNEAQ (reference sequence). DNA of the CDR3: TGTGCCAGCAGCTTAGTAGCGGGACAGATGTACTACGAGCAGTACTTC. Translating it yields CASSLVAGQMYYEQYF.

The V and J genes are TRBV7-3 and TRBJ2-5; 9 bases are shared with TRBD1. The V gene's germline CDR1 is SGHTA and CDR2 FQGTGA. The CDR3 is made up of 16 amino acids. J lost 5 bases, V lost 0 bases, and 7 bases had no gene match. CDR3 nucleotides: TGTGCCAGCAGCTTAACAGGGACCGGGACAGGGGAGACCCAGTACTTC. It is translated as CASSLTGTGTGETQYF.

Of note for this clone: The sample holds other DNA sequences that translate to the same CDR3. The J gene is TRBJ2-3, the V gene TRBV28; 7 nucleotides line up with TRBD2. Germline V gene lookup returns CDR1 MDHEN and CDR2 SYDVKM. This CDR3 contains 15 residues. V shed 5 bases and J 0 bases; nucleotides not matched to a gene: 5. The CDR3 bases are TGTGCCAGCAGTGGGGGAGGGTCTAGCACAGATACGCAGTATTTT. Encoded protein: CASSGGGSSTDTQYF.

The rearrangement uses TRBV4-2 and TRBJ2-2; TRBD2 agrees at 7 bases. This CDR3 spans 15 amino acids. Germline loops: CDR1 LGHNA, CDR2 YNFKEQ. The V segment lost 3 bases and the J segment 1 base; nucleotides outside the gene matches: 2. CDR3 sequence reads: CASSQLAVNTGELFF. The CDR3 coding sequence is TGTGCCAGCAGCCAGCTAGCGGTGAACACCGGGGAGCTGTTTTTT.

This clone was recorded only once. This chain uses TRBV5-1 with TRBJ2-3; D is unclear. CDR1 SGHRS and CDR2 YFSETQ come from the germline V gene. The length of the CDR3 is 13 residues. Trimming pared 0 bases from V and 7 bases from J, leaving 9 bases between. The CDR3 spells CASSLAEENTQYF. DNA for the CDR3: TGCGCCAGCAGCTTGGCCGAGGAGAATACGCAGTATTTT.

The sample holds a few counts of this clone. V and J are TRBV20-1 and TRBJ2-1; no definite D call. Trimming left V 2 bases short and J 5 bases short, with 4 bases between. The length of the CDR3 is 11 residues. Germline V CDR1 and CDR2: DFQATT, SNEGSKA (reference sequence). CDR3 sequence: CSARLNNEQFF. The CDR3, as DNA: TGCAGTGCTAGACTAAACAATGAGCAGTTCTTC.

The rearrangement joins TRBV7-8 to TRBJ2-1; D is uncertain. The CDR3 is made up of 15 amino acids. The germline gives CDR1 SGHVS, CDR2 FQNEAQ. V was pared by 1 base and J by 3 bases, with 10 bases between. The CDR3 is CASSLDSLHYNEQFF. CDR3 nucleotides: TGTGCCAGCAGCTTAGATAGCCTGCACTACAATGAGCAGTTCTTC.

V gene TRBV11-3 combines with J gene TRBJ2-3; D gene ambiguous. This CDR3 has 12 residues. Germline CDR1 reads SGHNT; CDR2 reads YENEEA. With 5 bases removed from V and 1 base from J, the gap between germline ends came to 4 bases. The CDR3 coding sequence is TGTGCCAGCAGCCCGGGCACAGATACGCAGTATTTT. This translates into CASSPGTDTQYF.

The J gene is TRBJ1-2, the V gene TRBV7-9; D not resolved. The CDR3 sequence is 16 residues long. CDR1 is SEHNR and CDR2 is FQNEAQ in the germline V gene (reference sequence). Trimming removed 1 base from V and 7 bases from J, with 19 bases in between. The CDR3 DNA reads as TGTGCCAGCAGCTTAGTTGGGCGACGGTCACCAGGTGGCTACACCTTC. Protein sequence: CASSLVGRRSPGGYTF.

This clone was counted a single time. The chain links TRBV30 to TRBJ1-3; D gene uncertain. This CDR3 contains 11 residues. V was cut by 5 bases and J by 7 bases, with 9 bases left in between. Germline CDR1 GTSNPN, CDR2 SVGIG (reference sequence). CDR3 residues: CAWGERNTIYF. CDR3 sequence (DNA): TGTGCCTGGGGGGAAAGGAACACCATATATTTT.

The CDR3 loop is CASSLLGGDGTDTQYF. The CDR3 region has the DNA TGTGCCAGCAGCCTCCTGGGAGGAGATGGCACAGATACGCAGTATTTT. The chain couples TRBV5-4 to TRBJ2-3, with D possibly TRBD2 on 6 matching bases. The CDR3 is made up of 16 amino acids. Germline V lookup: CDR1 SGHNT, CDR2 YYREEE (reference sequence). The V and J ends lost 4 bases and 1 base respectively, with 16 bases between them. The entire variable domain, with the rest obtained from reference TRBV5-4 and TRBJ2-3, is as follows: ETGVTQSPTHLIKTRGQQVTLRCSSQSGHNTVSWYQQALGQGPQFIFQYYREEENGRGNFPPRFSGLQFPNYSSELNVNALELDDSALYLCASSLLGGDGTDTQYFGPGTRLTVL.

In nucleotides, the CDR3 is TGTGCCAGCAGTTCCTCCGGAAGGGCGCCAGTTCGTAAAGATACGCAGTATTTT. It specifies CASSSSGRAPVRKDTQYF. The chain has TRBV27 and TRBJ2-3, with unresolved D. Between the trimmed V and J ends, which lost 4 bases and 5 bases, there was a span of 25 bases. CDR3 size: 18 residues. The germline CDR1 and CDR2 sequences are MNHEY and SMNVEV (reference sequence).

This chain connects TRBV20-1 to TRBJ2-7; D ambiguous. Trimming took 6 bases from V and 9 from J, leaving 15 bases between them. Germline CDR1 DFQATT, CDR2 SNEGSKA (reference sequence). There are 11 residues in the CDR3. CDR3 in DNA: TGCAGTGCCTCTCTACGGCCGGGGCAGTACTTC. Translating gives CSASLRPGQYF.

As DNA, the CDR3 is TGTGCCAGCAGCGTAGGTATTAGCGGGAGTTATGAGACCCAGTACTTC. Its protein is CASSVGISGSYETQYF. V is TRBV9 and J is TRBJ2-5; TRBD2 agrees at 9 bases. With 0 bases clipped from V and 5 bases from J, the junction kept 8 bases outside the gene matches. In germline, CDR1 is SGDLS, CDR2 YYNGEE. This CDR3 is 16 amino acids long.

The chain's CDR3 is CASSDGLAGGDPYEQYF. DNA of the CDR3: TGCGCCAGCAGCGATGGACTAGCGGGAGGGGACCCCTACGAGCAGTACTTC. The chain combines TRBV5-1 with TRBJ2-7, with 15 bases lining up with TRBD2. The CDR3 spans 17 residues. The junction had 7 bases not matched to a gene; V was cut back by 4 bases and J by 2 bases. Looked up from germline, CDR1 is SGHRS and CDR2 is YFSETQ.